A single sample is the source of the 22 T cell receptor beta chains below, sequenced in a study of blood T cell repertoires in COVID-19. Sequenced by immunoSEQ multiplex PCR; TCRdb stores in-frame clones only, minus some. The sample has roughly 230,000 clones; 85% to 90% are singletons. Sequenced material: peripheral blood. Receptors were obtained from a woman aged 55-69 years with COVID-19, enrolled during active disease.

A note on this clone: At one boundary the junction diverges from the germline segment, which might be a read error. At the DNA level, this CDR3 is encoded by other sequences in the same sample as well. The chain links TRBV18 to TRBJ1-2; possibly TRBD1 for D (6 bases). This CDR3 is built from 16 residues. Germline CDR1 is KGHSH and CDR2 is LQKENI. CDR3 residues: CASSPVDSETNYGYTF. In nucleotides, the CDR3 is TGTGCTAGCTCACCGGTGGACAGCGAAACGAACTATGGCTACACCTTC. The variable domain in full, with the rest retrieved from reference TRBV18 and TRBJ1-2, is NAGVMQNPRHLVRRRGQEARLRCSPMKGHSHVYWYRQLPEEGLKFMVYLQKENIIDESGMPKERFSAEFPKEGPSILRIQQVVRGDSAAYFCASSPVDSETNYGYTFGSGTRLTVV.

The chain joins TRBV5-8 to TRBJ2-5; a possible D gene is TRBD1 (6 bases). There are 13 residues in the CDR3. Trimming shortened V by 6 bases and J by 4 bases, and 13 bases separated the two germline ends. Germline CDR1 reads SGHTS; CDR2 reads YDEGEE. CDR3 DNA sequence: TGTGCCAGCACCCCCAGGGGCCCAGAGACCCAGTACTTC. It codes for CASTPRGPETQYF.

This clone was detected only a few times. The rearrangement links TRBV7-2 to TRBJ1-5, with 7 bases fitting TRBD1. This CDR3 contains 16 residues. After removal of 2 bases from V and 1 base from J, the junction contained 5 bases not matched to a gene. Germline V CDR1 and CDR2: SGHTA, FQGNSA. CDR3 in DNA: TGTGCCAGCAGCTTATTAGGGGGCGCAAGCAATCAGCCCCAGCATTTT. Translation: CASSLLGGASNQPQHF.

V and J are TRBV6-5 and TRBJ1-2, with D possibly being TRBD1 (5 bases). Germline V gene sequence: CDR1 MNHEY, CDR2 SVGAGI. The CDR3 is 14 residues long. V was shortened by 6 bases and J by 8 bases, with 19 bases between the two germline ends. CDR3 DNA: TGTGCCAGCAGCCCGATGGGGGGAGGTAGAGGCTACACCTTC. Encoded protein: CASSPMGGGRGYTF.

The chain links TRBV2 to TRBJ2-1, with TRBD2 matching 10 bases. V was clipped by 7 bases and J by 7 bases; unmatched bases: 19. The CDR3 extends over 18 amino acids. CDR1 and CDR2 from the germline V gene are SNHLY and FYNNEI. The CDR3 loop is CASTKGRRLAGAGNEQFF. CDR3 nucleotides: TGTGCCAGCACCAAAGGTCGGCGCCTAGCGGGGGCCGGGAATGAGCAGTTCTTC.

The J gene is TRBJ1-1, the V gene TRBV19; no firm D call. The CDR3 loop spans 15 amino acids. Germline assignment: CDR1 LNHDA and CDR2 SQIVND (reference sequence). Trimming took 5 bases from V and 0 from J, leaving 13 bases between them. CDR3 in amino acids: CASSPYGSLNTEAFF. CDR3 bases: TGTGCCAGTAGTCCGTACGGGTCCTTGAACACTGAAGCTTTCTTT.

The V gene is TRBV2, the J gene TRBJ1-6, with D maybe TRBD1 (6 bases). V shed 2 bases and J shed 0 bases, with 11 bases lying between them. Germline V gene data show CDR1 as SNHLY and CDR2 as FYNNEI. This CDR3 has 17 residues. Here the CDR3 DNA reads TGTGCCAGCAGTGAATTGCAAGGGGGCTCCTATAATTCACCCCTCCACTTT. This translates into CASSELQGGSYNSPLHF.

The gene calls are TRBV4-1 and TRBJ2-2; 9 bases agree with TRBD2. Germline assignment: CDR1 MGHRA and CDR2 YSYEKL. The CDR3 length is 17 residues. Trimming cost V 1 base and J 7 bases; bases outside gene matches: 10. The CDR3 DNA reads TGCGCCAGCAGCCAAGCCCCCCGCGGGGGGGCTGGCGGGGAGCTGTTTTTT. Amino acid sequence: CASSQAPRGGAGGELFF.

This clone was observed a single time. The genes are TRBV6-1 and TRBJ2-7, with 10 bases matching TRBD1. Per the germline V gene, CDR1 is MNHNS and CDR2 is SASEGT. This CDR3 is built from 14 residues. Germline trimming cut 5 bases from V and 6 bases from J; bases unmatched to any gene: 7. The CDR3 DNA follows: TGTGCCAGCAGTTCCCGGGACAGGGGATCCGAGCAGTACTTC. Amino acids: CASSSRDRGSEQYF.

This chain links TRBV5-4 with TRBJ2-2; D is perhaps TRBD1 (5 bases). The CDR3 spans 14 residues. V gave up 4 bases and J gave up 5 bases, with 12 bases separating them. CDR1 is SGHNT and CDR2 is YYREEE in the germline V gene (reference sequence). CDR3: CASSEDSRTGELFF. DNA for the CDR3: TGTGCCAGCAGCGAAGACAGCCGAACCGGGGAGCTGTTTTTT. Based on the CDR3 plus reference TRBV5-4 and TRBJ2-2, the full variable domain is ETGVTQSPTHLIKTRGQQVTLRCSSQSGHNTVSWYQQALGQGPQFIFQYYREEENGRGNFPPRFSGLQFPNYSSELNVNALELDDSALYLCASSEDSRTGELFFGEGSRLTVL.

This chain joins TRBV6-4 and TRBJ1-5; 7 bases agree with TRBD1. Germline V gene lookup returns CDR1 MRHNA and CDR2 SNTAGT. V was pared by 4 bases and J by 5 bases, with 14 bases of the junction left unmatched. The CDR3 length is 17 residues. Here the CDR3 reads CASSVPSSQGDDQPQHF. The CDR3 DNA follows: TGTGCCAGCAGTGTCCCTAGTTCTCAGGGGGACGATCAGCCCCAGCATTTT.

CDR3 sequence (DNA): TGTGCCAGCAGCCCAGACTTTAGCTCCTACAATGAGCAGTTCTTC. Amino acid sequence: CASSPDFSSYNEQFF. This chain connects TRBV7-2 to TRBJ2-1; D not resolved. With 5 bases removed from V and 0 bases from J, the gap between germline ends came to 11 bases. Per germline, CDR1 SGHTA and CDR2 FQGNSA. The CDR3 has 15 amino acids.

This clone showed up just once. The chain recombines TRBV6-5 with TRBJ1-5; 8 nucleotides align to TRBD1. The CDR3 consists of 16 residues. Germline V gene data show CDR1 as MNHEY and CDR2 as SVGAGI. Germline trimming cut 3 bases from V and 2 bases from J; bases unmatched to any gene: 6. This CDR3 is CASSYGVTGGNQPQHF. CDR3 in DNA: TGTGCCAGCAGTTATGGGGTGACAGGGGGCAATCAGCCCCAGCATTTT.

The gene calls are TRBV18 and TRBJ2-7; TRBD1 matches 12 bases. The length of the CDR3 is 15 residues. Germline trimming cut 6 bases from V and 6 bases from J; bases unmatched to any gene: 9. Germline values: CDR1 KGHSH, CDR2 LQKENI. This chain's CDR3 is CASSPGTGGQGEQYF. Here the CDR3 DNA reads TGTGCCAGCTCCCCCGGGACAGGGGGCCAAGGCGAGCAGTACTTC. Based on the CDR3 plus reference TRBV18 and TRBJ2-7, the full variable domain is NAGVMQNPRHLVRRRGQEARLRCSPMKGHSHVYWYRQLPEEGLKFMVYLQKENIIDESGMPKERFSAEFPKEGPSILRIQQVVRGDSAAYFCASSPGTGGQGEQYFGPGTRLTVT.

This clone was counted only a few times. Other DNA sequences within the sample encode an identical CDR3. The chain uses TRBV6-5 and TRBJ1-1, with 10 bases aligning to TRBD1. Germline lookup yields CDR1 MNHEY and CDR2 SVGAGI. Losses at the gene ends were 6 bases for V and 4 bases for J; bases not matched to a gene: 5. The CDR3 is 14 amino acids. The CDR3 bases are TGTGCCAGCAGGGGACAGGGGAGATTCACTGAAGCTTTCTTT. Its protein is CASRGQGRFTEAFF.

The V call is TRBV10-3, the J call TRBJ1-2; tentative D call: TRBD1 (6 bases). The germline gives CDR1 ENHRY, CDR2 SYGVKD. Trimming took off 6 bases at V and 8 bases at J, with 13 bases between the two ends. The CDR3 has 12 amino acids. CDR3 sequence reads: CAIREGTLGYTF. CDR3 bases: TGTGCCATCAGGGAGGGGACATTGGGCTACACCTTC.

This chain links TRBV20-1 with TRBJ2-7, with a weak D call TRBD2 (6 bases). The CDR3 length is 11 residues. CDR1 is DFQATT and CDR2 is SNEGSKA in the germline V gene (reference sequence). The V end was cut by 6 bases, the J end by 2 bases, with 8 bases between. The CDR3 sequence: CSARGTYEQYF. DNA of the CDR3: TGCAGTGCCCGGGGGACCTACGAGCAGTACTTC.

The chain has TRBV19 and TRBJ2-1; 8 nucleotides agree with TRBD2. The CDR3 runs 16 residues. CDR1 is LNHDA, CDR2 SQIVND, per germline (reference sequence). V shed 5 bases and J 6 bases; nucleotides not matched to a gene: 12. CDR3: CASSPLRAGGFNEQFF. Here the CDR3 DNA reads TGTGCCAGTAGTCCCCTTCGGGCGGGGGGATTCAATGAGCAGTTCTTC.

The chain couples TRBV27 to TRBJ1-2; no firm D call. This CDR3 spans 14 amino acids. V gave up 1 base and J gave up 4 bases, with 10 bases separating them. Germline-derived CDR1 and CDR2 are MNHEY and SMNVEV (reference sequence). The CDR3, as DNA: TGTGCCAGCAGTTTATTATCGCGGGGCTATGGCTACACCTTC. Its translation is CASSLLSRGYGYTF.

This chain uses TRBV9 with TRBJ1-3; D gene unclear. V was pared by 0 bases and J by 0 bases, with 13 bases between. This CDR3 has 17 residues. Germline values: CDR1 SGDLS, CDR2 YYNGEE. The CDR3 nucleotides read TGTGCCAGCAGCGTAGGTCGGGGTCGGGACTCTGGAAACACCATATATTTT. Protein product: CASSVGRGRDSGNTIYF.

The rearrangement joins TRBV11-3 to TRBJ2-2; D might be TRBD2 (5 bases). The CDR3 is 18 residues long. The germline V gene has CDR1 SGHNT and CDR2 YENEEA. With 1 base removed from V and 0 bases from J, the gap between germline ends came to 15 bases. The CDR3 region is CASSLAFSRTANTGELFF. The CDR3 coding sequence is TGTGCCAGCAGCTTAGCCTTTTCCAGGACTGCGAACACCGGGGAGCTGTTTTTT.

The chain has TRBV6-5 and TRBJ1-2; tentatively, D is TRBD1 (6 bases). Germline loops: CDR1 MNHEY, CDR2 SVGAGI. This CDR3 is 13 amino acids long. The V and J ends lost 7 bases and 4 bases respectively, with 13 bases between them. The CDR3 spells CASTNGQIYGYTF. The CDR3 DNA reads TGTGCCAGCACCAACGGACAGATCTATGGCTACACCTTC.